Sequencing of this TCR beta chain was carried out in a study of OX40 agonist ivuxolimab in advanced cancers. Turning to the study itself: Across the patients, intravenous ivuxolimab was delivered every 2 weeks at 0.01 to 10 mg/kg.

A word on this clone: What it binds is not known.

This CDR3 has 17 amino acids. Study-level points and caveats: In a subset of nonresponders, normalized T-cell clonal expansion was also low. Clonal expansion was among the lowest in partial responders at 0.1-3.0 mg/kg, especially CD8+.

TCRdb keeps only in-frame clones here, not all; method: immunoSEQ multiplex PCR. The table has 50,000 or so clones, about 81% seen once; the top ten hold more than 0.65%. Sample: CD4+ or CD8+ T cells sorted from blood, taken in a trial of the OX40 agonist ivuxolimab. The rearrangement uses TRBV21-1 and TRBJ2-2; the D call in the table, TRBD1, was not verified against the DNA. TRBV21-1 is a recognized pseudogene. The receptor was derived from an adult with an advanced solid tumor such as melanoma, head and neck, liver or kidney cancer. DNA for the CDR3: TGTGCCAGCAGTCATGGCATCTACACAGGCTTGACCGGGGAGCTGTTTTTT. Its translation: CASSHGIYTGLTGELFF.